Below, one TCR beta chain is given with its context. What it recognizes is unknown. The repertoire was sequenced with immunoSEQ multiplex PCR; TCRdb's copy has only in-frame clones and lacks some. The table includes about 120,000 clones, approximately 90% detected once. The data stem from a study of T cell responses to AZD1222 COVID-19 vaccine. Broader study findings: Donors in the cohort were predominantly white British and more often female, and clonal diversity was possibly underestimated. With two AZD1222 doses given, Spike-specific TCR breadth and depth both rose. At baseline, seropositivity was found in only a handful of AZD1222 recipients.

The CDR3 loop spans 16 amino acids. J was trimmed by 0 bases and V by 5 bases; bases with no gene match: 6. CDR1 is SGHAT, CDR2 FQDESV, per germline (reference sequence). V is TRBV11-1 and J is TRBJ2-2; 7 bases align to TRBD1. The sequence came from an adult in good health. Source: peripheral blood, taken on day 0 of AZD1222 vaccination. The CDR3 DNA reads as TGTGCCAGCAGCCGCACAGGGGCGGCGAACACCGGGGAGCTGTTTTTT. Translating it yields CASSRTGAANTGELFF.